These T cell receptor beta chains were read from a single sample in a study of blood T cell repertoires in COVID-19. The table came from immunoSEQ multiplex PCR; TCRdb's copy has only in-frame clones and leaves some out. The sample lists approximately 330,000 clones, 65% to 90% occurring once. Source material: PBMCs or T cells enriched from blood (not recorded which). Receptor source: a woman aged 40 to 50 with acute COVID-19. The CDR3 runs from the conserved cysteine through the conserved F or W. Fields, in order: J gene, V gene, CDR3 protein.

j_gene: TRBJ1-5; v_gene: TRBV19; CDR3aa: CASSLQGLSQHF
j_gene: TRBJ1-2; v_gene: TRBV19; CDR3aa: CASSIGLIGYTF
j_gene: TRBJ2-7; v_gene: TRBV28; CDR3aa: CASSSIPGLAVYEQYF
j_gene: TRBJ1-4; v_gene: TRBV25-1; CDR3aa: CASSEGQGNEKLFF
j_gene: TRBJ2-7; v_gene: TRBV7-9; CDR3aa: CASSLIAFVLSPEQYF
j_gene: TRBJ1-1; v_gene: TRBV28; CDR3aa: CASSTQGTEAFF
j_gene: TRBJ2-3; v_gene: TRBV18; CDR3aa: CASSPGMSGSTDTQYF
j_gene: TRBJ1-3; v_gene: TRBV9; CDR3aa: CASSVKGVGNTIYF
j_gene: TRBJ2-1; v_gene: TRBV11-3; CDR3aa: CASSLDTGTQGPQFF
j_gene: TRBJ2-3; v_gene: TRBV6-5; CDR3aa: CASTHVDRGTDTQYF
j_gene: TRBJ1-4; v_gene: TRBV2; CDR3aa: CASSDLGTGATNEKLFF
j_gene: TRBJ2-2; v_gene: TRBV25-1; CDR3aa: CASSESTGPTGELFF
j_gene: TRBJ2-3; v_gene: TRBV9; CDR3aa: CASSLIPAGDTQYF
j_gene: TRBJ2-7; v_gene: TRBV6-5; CDR3aa: CASSYSRLMSSYEQYF
j_gene: TRBJ1-6; v_gene: TRBV28; CDR3aa: CASSFRDRVGSPLHF
j_gene: TRBJ2-2; v_gene: TRBV18; CDR3aa: CASSLGLAGALNTGELFF
j_gene: TRBJ1-2; v_gene: TRBV28; CDR3aa: CASSLGTGGYGYTF
j_gene: TRBJ2-1; v_gene: TRBV7-3; CDR3aa: CASSFTSGSYNEQFF
j_gene: TRBJ2-3; v_gene: TRBV5-1; CDR3aa: CASSFPGEAVSSTDTQYF
j_gene: TRBJ1-2; v_gene: TRBV6-5; CDR3aa: CASSELGQARGYTF
j_gene: TRBJ2-7; v_gene: TRBV11-2; CDR3aa: CASSHGSGEQYF
j_gene: TRBJ1-1; v_gene: TRBV18; CDR3aa: CASSPPGGEAFF
j_gene: TRBJ1-1; v_gene: TRBV2; CDR3aa: CASMVVGGQGEAFF
j_gene: TRBJ1-5; v_gene: TRBV7-9; CDR3aa: CASSLAQGQPQHF
j_gene: TRBJ1-2; v_gene: TRBV29-1; CDR3aa: CSVNLQYGYTF
j_gene: TRBJ2-4; v_gene: TRBV9; CDR3aa: CASSGTSGSDGNIQYF
j_gene: TRBJ2-3; v_gene: TRBV6-5; CDR3aa: CASSYSAGGYTQYF
j_gene: TRBJ2-5; v_gene: TRBV7-8; CDR3aa: CASSLVWPTGETQYF
j_gene: TRBJ2-7; v_gene: TRBV18; CDR3aa: CASSPTPLGDTMGAPRYF
j_gene: TRBJ2-2; v_gene: TRBV5-1; CDR3aa: CASSRRLAANTGELFF
j_gene: TRBJ2-2; v_gene: TRBV5-1; CDR3aa: CASSLGARGNTGELFF
j_gene: TRBJ2-3; v_gene: TRBV6-2/TRBV6-3; CDR3aa: CASSYSMGLAGVDTQYF
j_gene: TRBJ2-2; v_gene: TRBV27; CDR3aa: CASSSGVGAGELFF
j_gene: TRBJ1-5; v_gene: TRBV28; CDR3aa: CASSQRQGINQPQHF
j_gene: TRBJ2-1; v_gene: TRBV7-9; CDR3aa: CASSTSGGNYNEQFF
j_gene: TRBJ2-5; v_gene: TRBV5-1; CDR3aa: CASSLEGSKTQYF
j_gene: TRBJ2-3; v_gene: TRBV11-2; CDR3aa: CASSLAGKNSPTDTQYF
j_gene: TRBJ1-2; v_gene: TRBV2; CDR3aa: CASSTWGEGYGYTF
j_gene: TRBJ2-2; v_gene: TRBV12-3/TRBV12-4; CDR3aa: CASSPRVQAEVF
j_gene: TRBJ1-2; v_gene: TRBV18; CDR3aa: CASSRDRDGYTF
j_gene: TRBJ2-5; v_gene: TRBV4-1; CDR3aa: CASSPKTSGSTQETQYF
j_gene: TRBJ2-2; v_gene: TRBV20-1; CDR3aa: CSASHTLIAETNTGELFF
j_gene: TRBJ1-2; v_gene: TRBV9; CDR3aa: CASSVGTASHYGYTF
j_gene: TRBJ1-4; v_gene: TRBV5-1; CDR3aa: CASSLNGQGRSTNEKLFF
j_gene: TRBJ1-3; v_gene: TRBV9; CDR3aa: CASTPHNRGAGNTIYF
j_gene: TRBJ1-1; v_gene: TRBV5-4; CDR3aa: CASSSQGNTEAFF
j_gene: TRBJ2-1; v_gene: TRBV7-3; CDR3aa: CASKLAGGPNEQFF
j_gene: TRBJ1-4; v_gene: TRBV27; CDR3aa: CASSIFRRANEKLFF
j_gene: TRBJ2-3; v_gene: TRBV19; CDR3aa: CASSSTSGSADTQYF
j_gene: TRBJ2-7; v_gene: TRBV5-4; CDR3aa: CASSHVIKDRGDYEQYF
j_gene: TRBJ1-3; v_gene: TRBV6-6; CDR3aa: CASSYTAGNTIYF
j_gene: TRBJ2-2; v_gene: TRBV18; CDR3aa: CASSPPSSGRVAGELFF
j_gene: TRBJ2-7; v_gene: TRBV6-2/TRBV6-3; CDR3aa: CASSYSGPSGEQYF
j_gene: TRBJ2-1; v_gene: TRBV18; CDR3aa: CASSPGAGLSLNEQFF
j_gene: TRBJ2-7; v_gene: TRBV6-5; CDR3aa: CASIQLGAGPREQYF